This T cell receptor (beta chain) was sequenced in a study of T cell responses to AZD1222 COVID-19 vaccine. Assay used: immunoSEQ multiplex PCR; TCRdb lists only in-frame clones, some missing. The data contain around 180,000 clones, 85% to 90% of them singletons. Material: peripheral blood, obtained on day 0 of AZD1222 vaccination. The sequence came from an adult in good health.

CDR3 DNA: TGTGCCAGCAGTTTCCGGGATCAGCCCCAGCATTTT. The encoded protein is CASSFRDQPQHF. The genes are TRBV6-5 and TRBJ1-5; D remains ambiguous. Trimming removed 4 bases from V and 5 bases from J, with 6 bases in between. The CDR3 extends over 12 amino acids. The V gene's germline CDR1 is MNHEY and CDR2 SVGAGI.